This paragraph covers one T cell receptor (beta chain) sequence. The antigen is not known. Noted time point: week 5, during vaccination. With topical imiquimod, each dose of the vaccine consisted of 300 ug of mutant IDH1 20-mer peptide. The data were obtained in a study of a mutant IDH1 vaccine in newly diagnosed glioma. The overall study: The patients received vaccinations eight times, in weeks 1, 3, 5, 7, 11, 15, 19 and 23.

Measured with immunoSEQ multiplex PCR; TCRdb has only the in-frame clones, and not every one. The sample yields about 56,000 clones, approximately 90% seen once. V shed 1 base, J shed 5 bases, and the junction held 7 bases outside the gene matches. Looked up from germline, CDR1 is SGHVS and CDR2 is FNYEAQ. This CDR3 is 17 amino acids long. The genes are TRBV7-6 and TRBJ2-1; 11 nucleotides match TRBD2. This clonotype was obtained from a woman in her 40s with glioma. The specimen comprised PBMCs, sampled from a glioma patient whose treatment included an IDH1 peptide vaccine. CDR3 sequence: CASSLVITSGGHNEQFF. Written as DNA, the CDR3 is TGTGCCAGCAGCTTAGTGATCACTAGCGGGGGACACAATGAGCAGTTCTTC. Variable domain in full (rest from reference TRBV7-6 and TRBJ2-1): GAGVSQSPRYKVTKRGQDVALRCDPISGHVSLYWYRQALGQGPEFLTYFNYEAQQDKSGLPNDRFSAERPEGSISTLTIQRTEQRDSAMYRCASSLVITSGGHNEQFFGPGTRLTVL.